The source of this T cell receptor beta chain is a study of blood T cells in healthy people across ages. Caucasian individuals from Russia who were healthy and aged 6 to 90 acted as donors. Per sample, extraction of total RNA gave at least 5.5 micrograms in every case. General study findings and limits: Underestimates were what the diversity estimates from one million T cells were considered to be. Both naive CD4+ cell counts and diversity were greater in long-lived donors than in aged donors.

V gave up 5 bases and J gave up 10 bases, with 17 bases separating them. The CDR3 length is 13 residues. Alongside a J-beta primer mix, a sample-barcoded 5' primer served in a second PCR lasting roughly 7 to 11 cycles. TCRdb called the 5' RACE reads again in MiXCR, with one record for every CDR3 protein. The sample has 1.8 million or so distinct CDR3 sequences; around 40% are singletons. As to this clonotype: Antigen specificity is unknown.

The chain is built from TRBV12-3 or TRBV12-4 and TRBJ1-2, with D maybe TRBD1 (6 bases). The sample consisted of blood. This receptor was identified in a human donor in good health. The CDR3 coding sequence is TGTGCCAGCAGTGTACAGGGTCAGGGTGACTACACCTTC. It yields the protein CASSVQGQGDYTF.